This TCR beta chain was observed in a study of cytomegalovirus exposure and HLA in healthy donors. A remark on this clone: Its matching antigen is unknown.

Primers included in the PCR were 60 Vbeta and 13 Jbeta primers. Assay: immunoSEQ multiplex PCR; the TCRdb copy retains only in-frame clones and omits some. The sample has 150,000 or so clones; about 68% are singletons. The study, taken as a whole, reports: In a later analysis, HLA-C alleles had the fewest associated TCRs, DRB1 alleles the most. It was assumed in the presence/absence analyses that sequencing depth was roughly uniform across donors.

The sample comprised PBMCs. The clonotype comes from a female donor in good health and CMV-seronegative.

This chain's CDR3 is CASSPGVGQPQHF. The CDR3, as DNA: TGTGCCAGCTCCCCGGGAGTAGGGCAGCCCCAGCATTTT. The genes are TRBV18 and TRBJ1-5; no clear D gene. This CDR3 is 13 amino acids long. Germline-derived CDR1 and CDR2 are KGHSH and LQKENI. Trimming removed 6 bases at V and 7 bases at J, with 13 bases between.